Here is one T cell receptor (beta chain) with its context. This sample was taken from a study of blood T cell repertoires in COVID-19. Study background: The United States, Italy and Spain provided the acute and convalescent COVID-19 samples. Nucleic acid was either cDNA or gDNA, and it came from T cells, B-cell-depleted T cells, or PBMCs.

CDR1 and CDR2 (germline): KGHSH, LQKENI. V gave up 4 bases and J gave up 1 base; unmatched junction bases: 3. This CDR3 is 14 amino acids long. Authors' processing steps: Amplification from reference gene primers served as the basis for estimated nucleated cell counts. The protocol was immunoSEQ multiplex PCR, while the TCRdb copy is restricted to in-frame clones and leaves out a portion. V, J and clone size reflect that table, while D and trimming were determined from the DNA. The table shows approximately 360,000 clones, with more than 75% occurring only once. Assignments of participants to cohorts depended upon their own reported clinical history.

The source of this sequence is a middle-aged man in a cohort exposed to, infected with or recovered from COVID-19 (not recorded which). This chain joins TRBV18 and TRBJ1-1, with 7 bases that match TRBD1. Sequenced: PBMCs or T cells enriched from blood (not recorded which). This CDR3 reads CASSRAGGNTEAFF. CDR3 coding DNA: TGTGCCAGCTCACGGGCAGGGGGGAACACTGAAGCTTTCTTT. The full variable domain, with the rest looked up from reference TRBV18 and TRBJ1-1, is NAGVMQNPRHLVRRRGQEARLRCSPMKGHSHVYWYRQLPEEGLKFMVYLQKENIIDESGMPKERFSAEFPKEGPSILRIQQVVRGDSAAYFCASSRAGGNTEAFFGQGTRLTVV.